This T cell receptor beta chain was documented in a study of T cell responses to AZD1222 COVID-19 vaccine. The study, taken as a whole, reports: Dominant CD4 TCR responses targeted spike regions 160-218 and 743-854. Sampling that yielded the repertoires occurred only after the peak T cell response.

Assay: immunoSEQ multiplex PCR; the TCRdb copy retains only in-frame clones and omits some. Of some 100,000 clones in the sample, roughly nine tenths were seen once. With regard to this clone: Its specificity is unknown.

The germline V gene encodes CDR1 MNHEY and CDR2 SVGAGI. V was cut by 6 bases and J by 1 base, with 3 bases left in between. The CDR3 sequence is 12 residues long. This chain uses TRBV6-5 with TRBJ1-4; D remains ambiguous. This receptor was identified in an adult in good health. Sequencing used peripheral blood, obtained on day 0 of AZD1222 vaccination. CDR3 region: CASRQTNEKLFF. The DNA of the CDR3 is TGTGCCAGCAGACAAACTAATGAAAAACTGTTTTTT.